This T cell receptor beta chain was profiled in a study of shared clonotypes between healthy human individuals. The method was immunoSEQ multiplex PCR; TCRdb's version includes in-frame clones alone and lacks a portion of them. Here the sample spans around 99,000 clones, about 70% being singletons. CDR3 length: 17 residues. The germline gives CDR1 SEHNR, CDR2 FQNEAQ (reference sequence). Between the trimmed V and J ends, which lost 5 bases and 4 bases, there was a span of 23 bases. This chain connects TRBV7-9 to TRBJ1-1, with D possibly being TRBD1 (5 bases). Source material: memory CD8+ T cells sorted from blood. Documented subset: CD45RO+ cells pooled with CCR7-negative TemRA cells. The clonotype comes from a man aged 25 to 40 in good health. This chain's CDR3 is CASSHPRRDSGGTEAFF. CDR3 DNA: TGTGCCAGCAGCCATCCAAGGCGCGACAGTGGGGGCACTGAAGCTTTCTTT. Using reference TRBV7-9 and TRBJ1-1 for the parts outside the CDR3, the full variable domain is DTGVSQNPRHKITKRGQNVTFRCDPISEHNRLYWYRQTLGQGPEFLTYFQNEAQLEKSRLLSDRFSAERPKGSFSTLEIQRTEQGDSAMYLCASSHPRRDSGGTEAFFGQGTRLTVV.